The 4 T cell receptor beta chains below come from one sample, sequenced in a study of human T cells and chemical hapten exposure. TCRdb independently ran MiXCR on the RACE reads; one entry per CDR3 protein. The sample shows about 160,000 distinct CDR3 sequences, 25% to 30% of them seen only once. Time point defined: patch test 3, about 24 weeks after DPC sensitization. Treatment given: therapeutic diphenylcyclopropenone sensitization with weekly scalp DPC. The sample consisted of whole blood, taken in connection with sensitization to the hapten diphenylcyclopropenone (DPC). These receptors all come from a woman aged 18 to 35 with alopecia areata. Some clones in this sample may be carry-over from other donors' samples.

This clonotype came up a few times. This sequence joins TRBV11-3 and TRBJ2-5; D is ambiguous. V shed 5 bases and J shed 3 bases, with 13 bases lying between them. This CDR3 has 14 amino acids. In germline, CDR1 is SGHNT, CDR2 YENEEA. CDR3 DNA sequence: TGTGCCAGCAGCCAAATGGGAAGAGAAGAGACCCAGTACTTC. This encodes CASSQMGREETQYF.

V and J are TRBV3-1 and TRBJ2-4; D may be TRBD1 or TRBD2 (5 bases each). This CDR3 is built from 13 residues. V was trimmed by 5 bases and J by 6 bases, leaving 11 bases between them. Germline V gene lookup returns CDR1 LGHDT and CDR2 YNNKEL (reference sequence). The CDR3 loop reads CASSVVGVNIQYF. CDR3 DNA sequence: TGTGCCAGCAGCGTCGTGGGGGTAAACATTCAGTACTTC.

This clonotype was seen a few times. This rearrangement joins TRBV9 to TRBJ2-7, with no clear D. V was clipped by 0 bases and J by 5 bases, with 12 bases between them. CDR3 length equals 14 residues. Germline-derived CDR1 and CDR2 are SGDLS and YYNGEE. CDR3 protein: CASSVEAFADEQYF. CDR3 DNA: TGTGCCAGCAGCGTAGAAGCCTTTGCCGACGAGCAGTACTTC.

This sequence joins TRBV7-2 and TRBJ2-3; tentative D call: TRBD1 (5 bases). V was cut by 6 bases and J by 0 bases, with 13 bases left in between. This CDR3 comprises 15 residues. Germline V CDR1 and CDR2: SGHTA, FQGNSA. CDR3 in amino acids: CASSLTGPSTDTQYF. CDR3 bases: TGTGCCAGCAGTCTTACAGGACCTAGCACAGATACGCAGTATTTT.